This T cell receptor beta chain derives from a study of blood T cell repertoires in COVID-19 (dated by TCRdb to the early 2020s). Looking at the study overall: The collaborator samples originated in the United States, Italy and Spain and spanned the acute and convalescent phases of COVID-19. Deeply sampled blood TCRbeta repertoires from subjects exposed to, actively infected with, or recovered from COVID-19 were included in the dataset. The repertoires were made available in a free public database intended to serve as a resource for research on the immune response to SARS-CoV-2. The samples were drawn from the first 160 participants of the ongoing ImmuneRACE study and from 950 to 1,500 subjects provided by 6 global collaborators. Sample metadata almost always included a de-identified subject ID, COVID-19 status, age in years and sex. Where available, HLA class I and class II types were obtained from metadata supplied by the sample provider rather than from assay-based typing. The prospective study material was composed of cDNA or gDNA derived from T cells, B-cell-depleted T cells, or PBMCs. General conclusions and limits of the study: Clinical and demographic metadata were provided uncurated, with the amount varying by source and participant.

Collaborating institutions collected whole blood in K2EDTA tubes following their own protocols. For TCRbeta analysis, collaborators shipped samples in one of three forms: frozen whole blood, isolated PBMCs, or DNA extracted from either of those sample types. As to this clone: What this receptor recognizes is not known. No per-base quality is available; no much larger clone lies one base away.

TCRbeta CDR3 regions were amplified from genomic DNA by means of the immunoSEQ Assay, a bias-controlled multiplex PCR. The authors' pipeline ran thus. Within the assay, amplification of reference gene primers was used to estimate how many nucleated cells each sample contained. Sequence reads were collapsed and filtered to measure the absolute abundance of every unique TCRbeta CDR3 rearrangement. For each sample, productive Simpson clonality was calculated by taking the square root of Simpson's diversity index across productive rearrangements. TCRdb carries this immuneACCESS record with in-frame sequences only. Its versions omit some clonotypes, under half of them owing to an unresolved V gene in the studies checked, with the rest unexplained. D and trimming come from the DNA, and the V and J calls and clone size come from that table. Recorded for this sample are approximately 150,000 clones; around 85% of them occurred a single time. Clones ranked in the top ten supply over 4.5% of the sample.

The receptor was isolated from a human donor in a cohort sampled during active COVID-19. The sequencing input was peripheral blood.

The CDR3 protein sequence reads: CASSQLRQGAGEQYF. The DNA sequence follows: TGTGCCAGCAGCCAGTTGCGACAGGGGGCGGGAGAGCAGTACTTC. The rearrangement combines TRBV3-1 (or the pseudogene TRBV3-2) with TRBJ2-7; the central 10 bases match TRBD1. Reading from cysteine to phenylalanine, the CDR3 counts 15 amino acids. The read is trimmed to its CDR3 DNA, 45 bases read in frame from base 1. Trimming removed 3 bases from V and 7 bases from J; the gene matches leave 9 bases unexplained. CDR1 LGHDT and CDR2 YNNKEL were looked up in the germline V gene (reference sequence).